The entry that follows covers one TCR beta chain sequence. Its antigen is unidentified. This specimen belongs to a study of OX40 agonist ivuxolimab in advanced cancers. Looked up from germline, CDR1 is SGHRS and CDR2 is YFSETQ. CDR3 length: 15 residues. J gave up 2 bases and V 4 bases, and 9 bases lay outside the gene matches. Findings and caveats of the study: At 0.1 to 3.0 mg/kg and by week 6, CD4+ and CD8+ T cells in the blood had expanded clonally.

Sequencing used immunoSEQ multiplex PCR; TCRdb keeps in-frame clones, though not all of them. Seen here are fewer than 85,000 clones, roughly 89% observed once, and the top ten hold approximately 2.3%. The chain is built from TRBV5-1 and TRBJ2-7; TRBD1 matches 7 bases. This TCR was sampled from an adult with an advanced solid tumor such as melanoma, head and neck, liver or kidney cancer. The specimen was CD4+ or CD8+ T cells sorted from blood, collected in a trial of the OX40 agonist ivuxolimab. The CDR3 region is CASSGGQFKPYEQYF. The CDR3 nucleotides are TGCGCCAGCAGCGGGGGACAGTTCAAACCCTACGAGCAGTACTTC.